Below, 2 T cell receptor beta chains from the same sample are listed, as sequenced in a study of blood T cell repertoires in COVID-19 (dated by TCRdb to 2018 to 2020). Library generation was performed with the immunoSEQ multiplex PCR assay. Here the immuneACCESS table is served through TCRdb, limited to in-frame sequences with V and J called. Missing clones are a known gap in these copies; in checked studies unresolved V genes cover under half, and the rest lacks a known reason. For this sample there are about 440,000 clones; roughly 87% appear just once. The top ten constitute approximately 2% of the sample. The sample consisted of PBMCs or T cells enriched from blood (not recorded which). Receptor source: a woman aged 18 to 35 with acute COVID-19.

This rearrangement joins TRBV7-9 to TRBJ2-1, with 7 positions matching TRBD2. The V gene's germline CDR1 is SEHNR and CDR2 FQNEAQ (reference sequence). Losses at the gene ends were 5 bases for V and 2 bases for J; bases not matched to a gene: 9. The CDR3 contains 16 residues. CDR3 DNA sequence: TGTGCCAGCAGCCCACCGGGGCTAGCGGCCTACAATGAGCAGTTCTTC. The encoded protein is CASSPPGLAAYNEQFF.

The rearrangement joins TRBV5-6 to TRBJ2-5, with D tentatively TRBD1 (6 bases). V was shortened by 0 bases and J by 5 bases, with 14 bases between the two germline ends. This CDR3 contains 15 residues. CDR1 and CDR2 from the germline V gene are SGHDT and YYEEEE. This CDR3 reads CASSLDRVYLETQYF. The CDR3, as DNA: TGTGCCAGCAGCTTGGACAGGGTTTATTTGGAGACCCAGTACTTC.